The sequence of this T cell receptor beta chain was determined in a study of graft-versus-host responses after intestinal transplantation. Whole-study context: Recipients underwent multivisceral, liver-intestinal, or isolated intestinal transplants. For around 3 years after anti-thymocyte globulin induction, all recipients took tacrolimus and steroids.

Profiling relied on immunoSEQ multiplex PCR, and the TCRdb table lists in-frame clones only, not all of them. The sample lists approximately 100,000 clones; 86% were seen once. This clone was observed a handful of times. The clonotype originates from a human patient who received an intestinal transplant, so some T cells may come from the graft donor. The source was PBMCs, collected 255 days after intestinal transplant.

In DNA, the CDR3 is TGTGCCAGCAGCTTGTCGGGGTTCTCCTACGAGCAGTACTTC. It is translated as CASSLSGFSYEQYF. The V and J genes are TRBV5-4 and TRBJ2-7; tentative D call: TRBD2 (5 bases). CDR3 size: 14 residues. Germline V gene sequence: CDR1 SGHNT, CDR2 YYREEE (reference sequence). V lost 1 base to trimming and J lost 0 bases, with 8 bases between them. The variable domain in full, completed from reference TRBV5-4 and TRBJ2-7, reads ETGVTQSPTHLIKTRGQQVTLRCSSQSGHNTVSWYQQALGQGPQFIFQYYREEENGRGNFPPRFSGLQFPNYSSELNVNALELDDSALYLCASSLSGFSYEQYFGPGTRLTVT.